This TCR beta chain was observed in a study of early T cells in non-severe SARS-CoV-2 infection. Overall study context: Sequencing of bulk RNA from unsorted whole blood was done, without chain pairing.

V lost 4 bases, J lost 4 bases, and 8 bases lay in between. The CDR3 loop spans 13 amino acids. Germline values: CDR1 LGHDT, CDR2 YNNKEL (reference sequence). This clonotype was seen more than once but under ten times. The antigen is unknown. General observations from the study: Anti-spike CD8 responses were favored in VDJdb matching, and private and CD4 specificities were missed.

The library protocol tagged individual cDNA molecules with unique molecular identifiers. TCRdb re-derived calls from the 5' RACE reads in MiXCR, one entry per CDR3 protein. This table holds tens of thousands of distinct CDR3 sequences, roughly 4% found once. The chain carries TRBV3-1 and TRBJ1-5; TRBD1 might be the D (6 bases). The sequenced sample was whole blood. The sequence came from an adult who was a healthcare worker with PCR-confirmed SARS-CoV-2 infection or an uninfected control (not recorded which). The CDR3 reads CASSRTENQPQHF. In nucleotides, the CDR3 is TGTGCCAGCAGCCGGACAGAAAATCAGCCCCAGCATTTT.